This TCR beta chain was captured by sequencing in a study of CD4 T cells in relation to SARS-CoV-2 and coronaviruses. Study context: TCR beta CDR3s were sequenced after 10-day antigen culture of PBMCs. Patient ages ranged from 21 to 72, median 38.

Method: immunoSEQ multiplex PCR; TCRdb's copy keeps in-frame clones and lacks some. The sample gives approximately 39,000 clones, 77% of which show up once; 20% is in the top ten. This CDR3 has 18 amino acids. The germline V and J ends were trimmed by 1 base and 0 bases, with 16 bases remaining between them. Germline loops: CDR1 SGHVS, CDR2 FNYEAQ. Findings and limits, study-wide: Memory recall responses, not primary responses primed in culture, are what the assay detects. Approximately 65% of donors had memory CD4+ clonotypes crossrecognizing SARS-CoV-2 and common cold coronavirus spike.

To note about this clone: Its antigen remains unidentified.

The receptor comes from an adult with COVID-19. The sample taken for sequencing was memory CD4+ T cells from PBMCs, cultured in vitro. This chain connects TRBV7-6 to TRBJ2-1; D call uncertain. The CDR3 sequence is CASSLVRLGTHSYNEQFF. In DNA form, the CDR3 reads TGTGCCAGCAGCTTAGTTCGCTTGGGTACTCACTCCTACAATGAGCAGTTCTTC.